This T cell receptor (beta chain) is drawn from a study of radiotherapy plus CTLA-4 blockade in lung cancer. Study in general: Disease control was achieved by roughly 32% of patients, and objective responses by more than 15%.

The method was immunoSEQ multiplex PCR; TCRdb's version includes in-frame clones alone and lacks a portion of them. The sample comprises 90,000 to 100,000 clones, about four fifths of which are singletons, and 2.5% to 3% rests with the top ten. This clone was recorded only once. The antigen is unknown. Notes on the study in general: After radiotherapy and ipilimumab, tumor-derived clones expanded in peripheral blood. Reported findings show early blood T cell clone dynamics, with interferon-beta, best predicted response.

Sample: peripheral blood, taken from a patient treated with radiotherapy plus ipilimumab. The sequence came from a human donor with non-small cell lung cancer who had a partial response to radiotherapy plus ipilimumab. Some clones in this sample may be carry-over from other donors' samples.

The CDR3 coding sequence is TGTGCCAGCAGTTTATCGAGGGACAATGAGCAGTTCTTC. Protein: CASSLSRDNEQFF. V usage is TRBV27 and J usage is TRBJ2-1, with D tentatively TRBD2 (5 bases). The CDR3 consists of 13 residues. V was clipped by 0 bases and J by 5 bases, with 5 bases between them. Germline loops: CDR1 MNHEY, CDR2 SMNVEV (reference sequence).